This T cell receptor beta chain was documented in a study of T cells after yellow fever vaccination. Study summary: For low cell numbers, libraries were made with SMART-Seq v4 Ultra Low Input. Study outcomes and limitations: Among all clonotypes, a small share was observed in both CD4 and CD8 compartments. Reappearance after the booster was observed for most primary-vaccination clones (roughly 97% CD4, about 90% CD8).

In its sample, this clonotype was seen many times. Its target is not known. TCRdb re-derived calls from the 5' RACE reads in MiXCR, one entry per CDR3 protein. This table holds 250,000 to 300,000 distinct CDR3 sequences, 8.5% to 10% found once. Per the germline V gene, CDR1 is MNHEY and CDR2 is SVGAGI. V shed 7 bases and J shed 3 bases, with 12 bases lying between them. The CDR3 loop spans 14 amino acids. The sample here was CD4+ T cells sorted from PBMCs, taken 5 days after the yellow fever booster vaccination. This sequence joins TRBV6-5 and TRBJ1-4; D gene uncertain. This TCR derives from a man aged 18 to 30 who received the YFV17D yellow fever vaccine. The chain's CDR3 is CASKPGEANEKLFF. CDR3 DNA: TGTGCCAGCAAACCGGGCGAGGCTAATGAAAAACTGTTTTTT.